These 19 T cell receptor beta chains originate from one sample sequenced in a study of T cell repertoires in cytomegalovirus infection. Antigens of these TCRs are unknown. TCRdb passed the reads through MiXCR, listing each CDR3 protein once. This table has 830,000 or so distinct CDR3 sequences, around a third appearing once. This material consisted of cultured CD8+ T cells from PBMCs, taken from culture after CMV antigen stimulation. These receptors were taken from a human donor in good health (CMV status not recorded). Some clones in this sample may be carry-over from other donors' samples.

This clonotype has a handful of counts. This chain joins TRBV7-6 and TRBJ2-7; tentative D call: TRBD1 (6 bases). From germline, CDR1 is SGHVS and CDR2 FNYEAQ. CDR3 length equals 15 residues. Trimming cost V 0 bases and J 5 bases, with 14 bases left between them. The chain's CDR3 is CASSLAPTGSNEQYF. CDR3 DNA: TGTGCCAGCAGCTTAGCTCCGACAGGTAGCAACGAGCAGTACTTC.

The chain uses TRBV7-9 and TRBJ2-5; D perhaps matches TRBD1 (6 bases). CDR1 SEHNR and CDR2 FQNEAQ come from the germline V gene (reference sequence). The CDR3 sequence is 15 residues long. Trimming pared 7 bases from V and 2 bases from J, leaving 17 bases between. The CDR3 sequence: CASTPSPGQQETQYF. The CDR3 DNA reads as TGTGCCAGCACTCCGTCCCCCGGACAGCAAGAGACCCAGTACTTC.

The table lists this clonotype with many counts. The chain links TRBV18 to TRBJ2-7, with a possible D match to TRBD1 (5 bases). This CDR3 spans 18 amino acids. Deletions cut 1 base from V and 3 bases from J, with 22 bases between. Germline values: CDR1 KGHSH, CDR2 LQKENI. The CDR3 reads CASSPLFGGAKEIYEQYF. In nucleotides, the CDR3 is TGTGCCAGCTCACCACTCTTCGGTGGGGCGAAGGAAATCTACGAGCAGTACTTC. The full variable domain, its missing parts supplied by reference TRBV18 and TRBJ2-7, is NAGVMQNPRHLVRRRGQEARLRCSPMKGHSHVYWYRQLPEEGLKFMVYLQKENIIDESGMPKERFSAEFPKEGPSILRIQQVVRGDSAAYFCASSPLFGGAKEIYEQYFGPGTRLTVT.

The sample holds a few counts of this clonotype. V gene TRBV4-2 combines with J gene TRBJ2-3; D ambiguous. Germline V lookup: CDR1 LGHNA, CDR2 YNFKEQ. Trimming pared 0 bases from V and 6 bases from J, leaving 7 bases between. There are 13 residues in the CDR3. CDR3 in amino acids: CASSQDRLDTQYF. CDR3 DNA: TGTGCCAGCAGCCAAGATCGTCTTGATACGCAGTATTTT.

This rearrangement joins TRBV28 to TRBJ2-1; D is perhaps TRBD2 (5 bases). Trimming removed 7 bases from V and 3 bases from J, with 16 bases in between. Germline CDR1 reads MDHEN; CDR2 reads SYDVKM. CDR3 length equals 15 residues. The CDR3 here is CASTYRGLGYNEQFF. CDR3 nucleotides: TGTGCCAGCACCTATCGAGGGCTCGGCTACAATGAGCAGTTCTTC.

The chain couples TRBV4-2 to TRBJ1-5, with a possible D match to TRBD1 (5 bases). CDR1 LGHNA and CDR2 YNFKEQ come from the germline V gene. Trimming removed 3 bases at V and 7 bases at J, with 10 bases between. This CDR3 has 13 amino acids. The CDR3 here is CASSHGGDQPQHF. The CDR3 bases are TGTGCCAGCAGCCACGGGGGGGACCAGCCCCAGCATTTT.

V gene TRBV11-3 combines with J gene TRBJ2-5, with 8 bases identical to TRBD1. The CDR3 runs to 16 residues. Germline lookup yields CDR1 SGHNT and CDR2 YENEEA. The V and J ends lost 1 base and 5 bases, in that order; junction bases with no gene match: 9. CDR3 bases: TGTGCCAGCAGCTTAGGGAGGACAGGGATTTTGGAGACCCAGTACTTC. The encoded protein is CASSLGRTGILETQYF.

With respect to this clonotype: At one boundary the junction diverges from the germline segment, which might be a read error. CDR3 in DNA: TGTACCAGCAGCCCGACGGGGCCGATCGGGGAGCTGTTTTTT. Translated: CTSSPTGPIGELFF. V gene TRBV28 combines with J gene TRBJ2-2, with D perhaps matching TRBD1 or TRBD2 (5 bases each). Germline-derived CDR1 and CDR2 are MDHEN and SYDVKM. The length of the CDR3 is 14 residues.

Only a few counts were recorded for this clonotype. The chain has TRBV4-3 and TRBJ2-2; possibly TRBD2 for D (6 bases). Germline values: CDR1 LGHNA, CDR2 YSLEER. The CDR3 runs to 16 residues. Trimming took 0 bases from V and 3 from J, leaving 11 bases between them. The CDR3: CASSQDSREDTGELFF. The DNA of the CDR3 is TGCGCCAGCAGCCAAGATTCTAGGGAGGACACCGGGGAGCTGTTTTTT.

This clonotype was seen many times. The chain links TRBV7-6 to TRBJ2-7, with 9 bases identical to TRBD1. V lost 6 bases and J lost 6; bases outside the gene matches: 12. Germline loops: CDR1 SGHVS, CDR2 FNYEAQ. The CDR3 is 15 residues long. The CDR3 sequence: CASSPWGTGTSEQYF. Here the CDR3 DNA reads TGTGCCAGCAGTCCTTGGGGGACAGGGACCTCCGAGCAGTACTTC.

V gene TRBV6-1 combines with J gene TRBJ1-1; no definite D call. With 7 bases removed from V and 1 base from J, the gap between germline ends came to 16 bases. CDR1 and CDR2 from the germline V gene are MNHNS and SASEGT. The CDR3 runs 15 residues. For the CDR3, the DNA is TGTGCCAGCACAGTTAGGCAGCAGACGAACACTGAAGCTTTCTTT. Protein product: CASTVRQQTNTEAFF.

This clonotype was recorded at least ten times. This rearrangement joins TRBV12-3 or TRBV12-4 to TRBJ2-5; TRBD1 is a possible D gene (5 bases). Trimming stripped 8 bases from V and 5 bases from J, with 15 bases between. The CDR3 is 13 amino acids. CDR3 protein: CASASQGWETQYF. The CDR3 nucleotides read TGTGCCAGCGCCTCTCAGGGCTGGGAGACCCAGTACTTC.

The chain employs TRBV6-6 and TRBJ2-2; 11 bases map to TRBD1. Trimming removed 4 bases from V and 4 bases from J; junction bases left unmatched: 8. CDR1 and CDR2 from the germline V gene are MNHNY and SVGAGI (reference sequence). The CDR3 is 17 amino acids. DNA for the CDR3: TGTGCCAGCAGTTCTTTTTCGGACAGGGGGCTCACCGGGGAGCTGTTTTTT. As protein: CASSSFSDRGLTGELFF.

This chain's CDR3 is CSAKRDRGYNEQFF. CDR3 sequence (DNA): TGCAGTGCTAAACGGGACAGGGGCTACAATGAGCAGTTCTTC. V and J are TRBV20-1 and TRBJ2-1, with TRBD1 matching over 10 bases. Trimming at V came to 4 bases and at J to 3 bases, leaving 3 bases not matched to a gene. Germline V lookup: CDR1 DFQATT, CDR2 SNEGSKA (reference sequence). CDR3 length equals 14 residues.

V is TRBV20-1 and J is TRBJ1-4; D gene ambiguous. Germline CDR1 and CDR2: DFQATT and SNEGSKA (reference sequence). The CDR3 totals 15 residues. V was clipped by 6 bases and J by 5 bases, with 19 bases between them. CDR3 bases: TGCAGTGCCGTCGTGTTGAGGGAATACAATGAAAAACTGTTTTTT. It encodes CSAVVLREYNEKLFF.

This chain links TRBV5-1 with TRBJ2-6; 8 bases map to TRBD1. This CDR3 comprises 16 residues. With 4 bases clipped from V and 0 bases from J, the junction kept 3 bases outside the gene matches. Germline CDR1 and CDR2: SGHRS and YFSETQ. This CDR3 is CASSGQGISGANVLTF. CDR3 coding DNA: TGCGCCAGCAGCGGACAGGGAATCTCTGGGGCCAACGTCCTGACTTTC.

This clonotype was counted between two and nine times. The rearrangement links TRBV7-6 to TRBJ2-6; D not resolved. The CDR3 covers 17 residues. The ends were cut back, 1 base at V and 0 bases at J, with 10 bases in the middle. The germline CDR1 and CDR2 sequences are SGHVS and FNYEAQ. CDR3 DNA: TGTGCCAGCAGCTTAGTACAGATTCGCTCTGGGGCCAACGTCCTGACTTTC. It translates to CASSLVQIRSGANVLTF.

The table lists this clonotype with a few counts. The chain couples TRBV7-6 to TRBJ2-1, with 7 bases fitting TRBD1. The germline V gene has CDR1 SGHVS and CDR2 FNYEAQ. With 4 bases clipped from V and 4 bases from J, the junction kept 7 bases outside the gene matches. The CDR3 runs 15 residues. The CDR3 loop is CASSSTGTEYNEQFF. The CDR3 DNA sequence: TGTGCCAGCAGCTCCACCGGGACAGAGTACAATGAGCAGTTCTTC.

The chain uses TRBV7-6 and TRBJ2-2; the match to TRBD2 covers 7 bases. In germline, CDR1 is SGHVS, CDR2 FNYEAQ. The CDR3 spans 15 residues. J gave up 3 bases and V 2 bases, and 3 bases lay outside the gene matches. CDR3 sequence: CASSLLGGDTGELFF. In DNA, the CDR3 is TGTGCCAGCAGCTTACTGGGGGGGGACACCGGGGAGCTGTTTTTT.